Below are 29 T cell receptor beta chains sequenced from a single sample in a study of siplizumab effects on memory and regulatory T cells. This table comes from immunoSEQ multiplex PCR, and its TCRdb copy is limited to in-frame clones, with some not included. The sample carries roughly 120,000 clones, roughly 94% recorded once. Sequencing was carried out using non-Treg CD4+ T cells sorted from blood. The origin of the receptors is a human donor in good health.

V usage is TRBV4-1 and J usage is TRBJ1-2; no firm D call. CDR3 length: 15 amino acids. V lost 2 bases to trimming and J lost 4 bases, with 14 bases between them. Per the germline V gene, CDR1 is MGHRA and CDR2 is YSYEKL. The DNA of the CDR3 is TGCGCCAGCAGCCAACTTGGAAGAGCGATCTATGGCTACACCTTC. Translation: CASSQLGRAIYGYTF.

The J gene is TRBJ1-1, the V gene TRBV19, with 8 bases lining up with TRBD1. Germline trimming cut 5 bases from V and 4 bases from J; bases unmatched to any gene: 6. This CDR3 has 14 amino acids. CDR1 and CDR2 from the germline V gene are LNHDA and SQIVND (reference sequence). The CDR3 bases are TGTGCCAGTAGTGTGACAGGGGTGGCCACTGAAGCTTTCTTT. As protein: CASSVTGVATEAFF.

The chain joins TRBV7-9 to TRBJ2-5, with 8 bases matching TRBD2. The CDR3 extends over 15 amino acids. J was trimmed by 5 bases and V by 0 bases; bases with no gene match: 5. Germline CDR1 is SEHNR and CDR2 is FQNEAQ (reference sequence). The CDR3 spells CASSLAGTSGETQYF. CDR3 bases: TGTGCCAGCAGCTTAGCGGGGACTAGTGGGGAGACCCAGTACTTC.

This clone came up once. This rearrangement joins TRBV6-1 to TRBJ2-7, with 10 bases aligning to TRBD1. V lost 3 bases to trimming and J lost 2 bases; unmatched junction nucleotides: 7. This CDR3 is built from 16 residues. CDR1 and CDR2 (germline): MNHNS, SASEGT. In nucleotides, the CDR3 is TGTGCCAGCAGTGATTTCCGGGACAGGGGAACCTACGAGCAGTACTTC. Protein product: CASSDFRDRGTYEQYF.

This chain joins TRBV12-5 and TRBJ2-2; D call uncertain. The germline CDR1 and CDR2 sequences are LGHNT and FRNRAP. This CDR3 region has 15 residues. V shed 6 bases and J shed 6 bases, with 17 bases lying between them. For the CDR3, the DNA is TGTGCTAGTGGGGTTCAGGTGGAGTATTCCGGGGAGCTGTTTTTT. Translated, it gives CASGVQVEYSGELFF.

This chain joins TRBV6-4 and TRBJ2-1; 7 bases fit TRBD2. The CDR3 totals 15 residues. V lost 2 bases and J lost 7; bases outside the gene matches: 8. Germline-derived CDR1 and CDR2 are MRHNA and SNTAGT. CDR3 nucleotides: TGTGCCAGCAGTGACCAAGGCGGGGGTAATAATGAGCAGTTCTTC. Amino acid sequence: CASSDQGGGNNEQFF.

This rearrangement joins TRBV21-1 to TRBJ2-7; TRBD2 is the table's D call and was not checked against the DNA. TRBV21-1 has pseudogene status. The CDR3 length is 17 residues. DNA of the CDR3: TGTGCCAGCAGCGGAGATCGGTACGGCCCAGCGAGCTACGAGCAGTACTTC. Translation: CASSGDRYGPASYEQYF.

This chain connects TRBV6-1 to TRBJ1-2, with 7 bases fitting TRBD1. The CDR3 length is 12 residues. CDR1 is MNHNS, CDR2 SASEGT, per germline. With 3 bases clipped from V and 5 bases from J, the junction kept 0 bases outside the gene matches. CDR3 DNA: TGTGCCAGCAGTGACAGGGGGTATGGCTACACCTTC. Translated: CASSDRGYGYTF.

In its sample, this clone was seen once. The chain carries TRBV4-1 and TRBJ2-1, with D possibly matching TRBD1 (5 bases). In germline, CDR1 is MGHRA, CDR2 YSYEKL. Trimming took off 1 base at V and 13 bases at J, with 11 bases between the two ends. The CDR3 consists of 12 residues. The CDR3 sequence: CASSQGQGRQFF. CDR3 DNA sequence: TGCGCCAGCAGCCAAGGCCAGGGAAGACAGTTCTTC.

J is TRBJ2-2 and V is TRBV7-3; D perhaps matches TRBD2 (5 bases). CDR1 is SGHTA and CDR2 is FQGTGA in the germline V gene. This CDR3 region has 13 residues. Trimming took 0 bases from V and 7 from J, leaving 6 bases between them. CDR3 region: CASSLTEVGELFF. In DNA form, the CDR3 reads TGTGCCAGCAGCTTAACGGAGGTCGGGGAGCTGTTTTTT.

The rearrangement uses TRBV2 and TRBJ2-1, with 12 positions matching TRBD2. Germline V lookup: CDR1 SNHLY, CDR2 FYNNEI. Trimming cost V 4 bases and J 15 bases; bases outside gene matches: 10. The CDR3 runs 14 residues. The CDR3 here is CASSAGTSGPFGFF. CDR3 coding DNA: TGTGCCAGCAGTGCCGGGACTAGCGGGCCCTTCGGGTTCTTC.

The chain carries TRBV6-5 and TRBJ1-3; 11 bases line up with TRBD1. There are 15 residues in the CDR3. Germline CDR1 is MNHEY and CDR2 is SVGAGI. The trim removed 8 bases at V and 4 bases at J, leaving 7 bases unmatched. CDR3 in amino acids: CASWGQGEKGNTIYF. The CDR3 DNA sequence: TGTGCCAGCTGGGGACAGGGGGAAAAAGGAAACACCATATATTTT.

The J gene is TRBJ1-2, the V gene TRBV9, with D hard to call. Between the trimmed V and J ends, which lost 6 bases and 4 bases, there was a span of 16 bases. The CDR3 has 14 amino acids. Per germline, CDR1 SGDLS and CDR2 YYNGEE. The chain's CDR3 is CASTRTGVPYGYTF. The CDR3 DNA reads TGTGCCAGCACCCGTACCGGGGTCCCCTATGGCTACACCTTC.

The chain combines TRBV6-6 with TRBJ1-1; D is unresolved. Germline values: CDR1 MNHNY, CDR2 SVGAGI (reference sequence). This CDR3 contains 13 residues. The germline V and J ends were trimmed by 7 bases and 1 base, with 10 bases remaining between them. The CDR3 here is CASTPRQNTEAFF. Here the CDR3 DNA reads TGTGCCAGCACCCCGAGACAGAACACTGAAGCTTTCTTT.

The gene calls are TRBV29-1 and TRBJ2-2; tentatively, D is TRBD2 (7 bases). Germline V gene lookup returns CDR1 SQVTM and CDR2 ANQGSEA. Trimming stripped 4 bases from V and 4 bases from J, with 16 bases between. The CDR3 covers 15 residues. For the CDR3, the DNA is TGCAGCGTTGTTTTGGCGGGGGCTTTCACCGGGGAGCTGTTTTTT. Residues: CSVVLAGAFTGELFF.

This rearrangement joins TRBV15 to TRBJ2-1; TRBD2 aligns across 9 bases. This CDR3 is built from 17 residues. Trimming at V came to 1 base and at J to 6 bases, leaving 10 bases not matched to a gene. Germline V gene data show CDR1 as LNHNV and CDR2 as YYDKDF (reference sequence). CDR3 DNA: TGTGCCACCAGCAGAGCCGACCTAGCGGGACGGGCCAATGAGCAGTTCTTC. The encoded protein is CATSRADLAGRANEQFF.

V usage is TRBV6-5 and J usage is TRBJ2-1, with 10 positions matching TRBD2. CDR3 length: 16 residues. Looked up from germline, CDR1 is MNHEY and CDR2 is SVGAGI. Trimming took 2 bases from V and 6 from J; bases not matched to a gene: 7. CDR3 bases: TGTGCCAGCAGTTACGGGAGGACTAGCGGCCCCAATGAGCAGTTCTTC. This gives the protein CASSYGRTSGPNEQFF.

As DNA, the CDR3 is TGTGCCAGCAGCTTAGGAGAAGCCAAAAACATTCAGTACTTC. This gives the protein CASSLGEAKNIQYF. The V and J genes are TRBV7-8 and TRBJ2-4; D is unclear. Between the trimmed V and J ends, which lost 1 base and 0 bases, there was a span of 4 bases. The CDR3 has 14 amino acids. The V gene's germline CDR1 is SGHVS and CDR2 FQNEAQ.

The J gene is TRBJ2-7, the V gene TRBV9; D is uncertain. This CDR3 has 14 residues. V was trimmed by 0 bases and J by 4 bases, leaving 11 bases between them. Germline V gene lookup returns CDR1 SGDLS and CDR2 YYNGEE. CDR3 loop: CASSVDLGRYEQYF. The CDR3 coding sequence is TGTGCCAGCAGCGTAGATTTAGGGCGGTACGAGCAGTACTTC.

A single count supports this clone. V gene TRBV2 combines with J gene TRBJ2-7; D call uncertain. CDR1 SNHLY and CDR2 FYNNEI come from the germline V gene. Between the trimmed V and J ends, which lost 1 base and 4 bases, there was a span of 5 bases. This CDR3 has 12 residues. Written as DNA, the CDR3 is TGTGCCAGCAGTGAAGAGAAATACGAGCAGTACTTC. Translation gives CASSEEKYEQYF.

Turning to this clone: The sample contains more than one DNA sequence encoding this CDR3. This rearrangement joins TRBV6-1 to TRBJ1-2; possibly TRBD1 for D (5 bases). The germline CDR1 and CDR2 sequences are MNHNS and SASEGT. CDR3 size: 15 residues. The ends were cut back, 6 bases at V and 2 bases at J, with 16 bases in the middle. The CDR3 protein is CASRGGAGDNYGYTF. In DNA, the CDR3 is TGTGCCAGCAGGGGTGGGGCAGGCGACAACTATGGCTACACCTTC.

The chain is built from TRBV7-6 and TRBJ2-3; 8 bases fit TRBD1. The J segment lost 1 base and the V segment lost 5 bases, leaving 2 bases of the junction unmatched. CDR3 length equals 14 residues. Germline V gene data show CDR1 as SGHVS and CDR2 as FNYEAQ. For the CDR3, the DNA is TGTGCCAGCAGCCTGGGACAGGGCACAGATACGCAGTATTTT. Residues: CASSLGQGTDTQYF.

The chain uses TRBV5-1 and TRBJ2-7; D unclear. Germline V gene sequence: CDR1 SGHRS, CDR2 YFSETQ. The CDR3 extends over 14 amino acids. Trimming took 0 bases from V and 1 from J, leaving 8 bases between them. The CDR3 here is CASSLALGSYEQYF. CDR3 nucleotide sequence: TGCGCCAGCAGCTTGGCCTTAGGGTCCTACGAGCAGTACTTC.

V is TRBV7-9 and J is TRBJ2-1; 7 positions match TRBD1. V lost 5 bases and J lost 6; bases outside the gene matches: 22. This CDR3 contains 19 residues. Germline V lookup: CDR1 SEHNR, CDR2 FQNEAQ (reference sequence). The CDR3 reads CASSPNRRQGRSTGNEQFF. The CDR3 nucleotides are TGTGCCAGCAGCCCTAATAGACGACAGGGTCGAAGTACCGGCAATGAGCAGTTCTTC. Full variable domain (missing parts from reference TRBV7-9 and TRBJ2-1): DTGVSQNPRHKITKRGQNVTFRCDPISEHNRLYWYRQTLGQGPEFLTYFQNEAQLEKSRLLSDRFSAERPKGSFSTLEIQRTEQGDSAMYLCASSPNRRQGRSTGNEQFFGPGTRLTVL.

This clone was seen only once. For the CDR3, the DNA is TGTGCCAGCAGCCCCTCTCCACTAGCGGGCAGGAGCTCCTACAATGAGCAGTTCTTC. Translating it yields CASSPSPLAGRSSYNEQFF. The chain employs TRBV27 and TRBJ2-1, with 9 bases aligning to TRBD2. CDR1 and CDR2 (germline): MNHEY, SMNVEV (reference sequence). Losses at the gene ends were 6 bases for V and 0 bases for J; bases not matched to a gene: 15. The length of the CDR3 is 19 residues.

The rearrangement links TRBV13 to TRBJ2-1; 7 bases map to TRBD2. Trimming cost V 6 bases and J 5 bases; bases outside gene matches: 13. From germline, CDR1 is PRHDT and CDR2 FYEKMQ (reference sequence). The CDR3 is 16 residues long. For the CDR3, the DNA is TGTGCCAGCAGTTCTCCGGGAGGCCGGAGACACAATGAGCAGTTCTTC. Amino acids: CASSSPGGRRHNEQFF.

The genes are TRBV11-2 and TRBJ1-2; weak D call: TRBD1 (5 bases). The CDR3 consists of 14 residues. The germline V gene has CDR1 SGHAT and CDR2 FQNNGV. Between the trimmed V and J ends, which lost 5 bases and 2 bases, there was a span of 12 bases. In nucleotides, the CDR3 is TGTGCCAGCAGCCCCTGGGACGGAAACTATGGCTACACCTTC. It encodes CASSPWDGNYGYTF.

This chain links TRBV28 with TRBJ1-2; the D is unclear. The CDR3 covers 13 residues. CDR1 is MDHEN, CDR2 SYDVKM, per germline. V was cut by 4 bases and J by 3 bases, with 9 bases left in between. The CDR3 DNA sequence: TGTGCCAGCAGTTGGGCCCTGGACTATGGCTACACCTTC. As protein: CASSWALDYGYTF.

The rearrangement joins TRBV2 to TRBJ1-4; tentative D call: TRBD1 (5 bases). The CDR3 has 14 residues. Trimming left V 7 bases short and J 7 bases short, with 16 bases between. The germline V gene encodes CDR1 SNHLY and CDR2 FYNNEI. DNA of the CDR3: TGTGCCAGCACCGGGGGTATGGCTATTGAAAAACTGTTTTTT. It translates to CASTGGMAIEKLFF.